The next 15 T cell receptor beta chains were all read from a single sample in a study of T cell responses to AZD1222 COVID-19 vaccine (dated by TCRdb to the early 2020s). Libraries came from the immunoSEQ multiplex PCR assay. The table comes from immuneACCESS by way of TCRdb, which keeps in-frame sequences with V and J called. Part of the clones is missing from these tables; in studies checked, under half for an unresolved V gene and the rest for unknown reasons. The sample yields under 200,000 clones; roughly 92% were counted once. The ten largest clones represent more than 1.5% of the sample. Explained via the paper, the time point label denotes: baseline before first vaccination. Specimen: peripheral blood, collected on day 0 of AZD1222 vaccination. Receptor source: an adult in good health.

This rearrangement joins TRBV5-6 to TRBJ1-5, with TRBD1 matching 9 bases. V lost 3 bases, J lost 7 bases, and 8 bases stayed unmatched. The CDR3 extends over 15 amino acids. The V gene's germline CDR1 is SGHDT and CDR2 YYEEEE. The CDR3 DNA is TGTGCCAGCAGCTCGTACAGGGGGCAAAAGCAGCCCCAGCATTTT. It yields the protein CASSSYRGQKQPQHF.

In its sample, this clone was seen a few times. CDR3 coding DNA: TGTGCCAGCTCACAATGGGCAGGCGGCAATCAGCCCCAGCATTTT. Protein product: CASSQWAGGNQPQHF. V and J are TRBV18 and TRBJ1-5; D not certain. The V end lost 4 bases, the J end lost 2 bases, and 12 bases lay between the germline ends. This CDR3 comprises 15 residues. From germline, CDR1 is KGHSH and CDR2 LQKENI. The full variable domain, in which reference TRBV18 and TRBJ1-5 provide the parts outside the CDR3, is NAGVMQNPRHLVRRRGQEARLRCSPMKGHSHVYWYRQLPEEGLKFMVYLQKENIIDESGMPKERFSAEFPKEGPSILRIQQVVRGDSAAYFCASSQWAGGNQPQHFGDGTRLSIL.

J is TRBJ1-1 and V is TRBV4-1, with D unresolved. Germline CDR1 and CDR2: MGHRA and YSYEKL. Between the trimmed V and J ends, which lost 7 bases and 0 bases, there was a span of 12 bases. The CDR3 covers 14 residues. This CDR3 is CASTVQVMNTEAFF. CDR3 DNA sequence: TGCGCCAGCACCGTACAAGTTATGAACACTGAAGCTTTCTTT.

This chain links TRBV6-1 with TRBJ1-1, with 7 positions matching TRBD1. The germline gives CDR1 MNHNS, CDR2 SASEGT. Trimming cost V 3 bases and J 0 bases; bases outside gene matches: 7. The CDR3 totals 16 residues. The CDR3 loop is CASSEVGGTVNTEAFF. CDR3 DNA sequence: TGTGCCAGCAGTGAGGTCGGAGGGACAGTGAACACTGAAGCTTTCTTT.

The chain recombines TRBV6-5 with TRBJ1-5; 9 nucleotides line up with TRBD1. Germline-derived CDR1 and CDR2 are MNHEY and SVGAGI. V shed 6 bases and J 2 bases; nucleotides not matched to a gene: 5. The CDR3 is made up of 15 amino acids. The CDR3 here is CASRHRTGGNQPQHF. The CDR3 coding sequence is TGTGCCAGCAGACATAGGACAGGGGGCAATCAGCCCCAGCATTTT.

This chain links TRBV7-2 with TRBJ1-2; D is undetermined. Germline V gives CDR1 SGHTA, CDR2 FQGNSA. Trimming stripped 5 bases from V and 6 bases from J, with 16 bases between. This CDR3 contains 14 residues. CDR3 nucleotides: TGTGCCAGCAGCCATCTTCCATTAGTGGATGGCTACACCTTC. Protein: CASSHLPLVDGYTF. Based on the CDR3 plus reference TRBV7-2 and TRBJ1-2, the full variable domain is GAGVSQSPSNKVTEKGKDVELRCDPISGHTALYWYRQSLGQGLEFLIYFQGNSAPDKSGLPSDRFSAERTGGSVSTLTIQRTQQEDSAVYLCASSHLPLVDGYTFGSGTRLTVV.

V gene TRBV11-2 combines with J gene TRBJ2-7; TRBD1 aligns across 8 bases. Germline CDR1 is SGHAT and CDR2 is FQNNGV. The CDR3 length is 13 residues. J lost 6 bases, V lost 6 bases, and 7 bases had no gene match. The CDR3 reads CASRSDRVREQYF. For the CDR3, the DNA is TGTGCCAGCAGATCGGACAGGGTACGCGAGCAGTACTTC.

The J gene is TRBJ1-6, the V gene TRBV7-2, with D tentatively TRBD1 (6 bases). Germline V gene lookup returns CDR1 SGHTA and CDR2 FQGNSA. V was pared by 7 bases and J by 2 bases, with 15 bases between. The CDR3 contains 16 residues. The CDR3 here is CASTPQTGTYNSPLHF. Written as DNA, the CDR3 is TGTGCCAGCACCCCGCAAACAGGGACCTATAATTCACCCCTCCACTTT.

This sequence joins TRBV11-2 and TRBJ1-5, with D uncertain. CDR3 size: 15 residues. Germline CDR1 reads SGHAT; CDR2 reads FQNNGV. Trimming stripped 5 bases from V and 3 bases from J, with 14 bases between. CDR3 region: CASSPFSQDNQPQHF. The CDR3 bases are TGTGCCAGCAGCCCCTTCAGCCAGGACAATCAGCCCCAGCATTTT.

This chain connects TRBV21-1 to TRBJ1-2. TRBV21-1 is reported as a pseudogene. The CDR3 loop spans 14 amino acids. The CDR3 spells CASSNRGAYYGYTF. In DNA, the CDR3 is TGTGCCAGCAGCAATAGGGGAGCTTACTATGGCTACACCTTC.

The CDR3 loop is CASSGRVTEAFF. For the CDR3, the DNA is TGTGCCAGCTCGGGGAGGGTGACTGAAGCTTTCTTT. The J gene is TRBJ1-1, the V gene TRBV18; D is uncertain. The CDR3 has 12 residues. Trimming took 6 bases from V and 5 from J, leaving 10 bases between them. Germline V gives CDR1 KGHSH, CDR2 LQKENI.

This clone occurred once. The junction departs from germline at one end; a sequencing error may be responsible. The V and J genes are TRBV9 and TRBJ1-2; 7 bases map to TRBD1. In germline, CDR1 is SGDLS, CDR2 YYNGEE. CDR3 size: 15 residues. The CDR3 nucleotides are TGTGCCAGCAGCGGCCGACAGGGAGTTAATGAAGGCTCCACCTTC. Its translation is CASSGRQGVNEGSTF.

Here the CDR3 reads CASSLMRTGELFF. DNA for the CDR3: TGTGCCAGCAGCTTAATGCGAACCGGGGAGCTGTTTTTT. The rearrangement links TRBV7-3 to TRBJ2-2; D gene ambiguous. V was clipped by 1 base and J by 5 bases, with 5 bases between them. CDR3 size: 13 residues. Germline V gene lookup returns CDR1 SGHTA and CDR2 FQGTGA.

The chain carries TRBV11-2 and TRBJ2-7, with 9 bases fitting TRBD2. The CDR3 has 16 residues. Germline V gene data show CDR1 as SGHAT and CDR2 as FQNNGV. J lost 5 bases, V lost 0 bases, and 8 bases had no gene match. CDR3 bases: TGTGCCAGCAGCTTAGAATTCGGACTAGCGAATCACGAGCAGTACTTC. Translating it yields CASSLEFGLANHEQYF.

This chain's CDR3 is CATSESRTGGRETQYF. The CDR3 region has the DNA TGTGCCACCAGTGAGTCCAGGACAGGGGGCCGTGAGACCCAGTACTTC. The chain joins TRBV24-1 to TRBJ2-5, with 11 bases fitting TRBD1. There are 16 residues in the CDR3. The germline gives CDR1 KGHDR, CDR2 SFDVKD. V shed 4 bases, J shed 5 bases, and the junction held 8 bases outside the gene matches.